This T cell receptor beta chain is drawn from a study of shared clonotypes between healthy human individuals (dated by TCRdb to 2018 to 2020). Turning to the overall study: Three men and a couple of women, aged 18 to 49 years, made up the cohort. For each donor, CD4 naive and CD4 memory were each given three plates, CD8 naive was given two plates, and CD8 memory was given one plate. The study deeply sequenced blood TCR repertoires of about 5 healthy adults to estimate repertoire size and the extent of clonotype sharing between individuals. To increase sequencing depth and limit assay-specific biases, TCR repertoire library preparation and sequencing were carried out by different laboratories using diverse techniques. Leukapheresis yielded between about 0.94 and 8.9 billion PBMCs per donor. Study-wide conclusions, independent of this receptor: Pairwise subsampling led to the expectation that sequencing depth would affect the degree of clonotype sharing among donors. Because the study included a small number of donors, the genetic and exposure-history diversity represented was limited. Clonotypes shared by all four sorted-subset donors showed higher generation probabilities than non-shared clonotypes. Incomplete sequencing was indicated by rarefaction of sorted-subset datasets, despite the large sequencing depth. Naive subsets generally had larger estimated clonotype richness than memory subsets. Only blood was sampled, and tissue TCR repertoires likely differ from those in blood. Across a handful of donors, around 5% of naive CD4, around 3.5% of naive CD8, under 2.5% of memory CD4, and approximately 0.4% of memory CD8 clonotypes were shared.

Inclusive of the bounding cysteine and phenylalanine, the CDR3 is 12 residues long. Only the CDR3 DNA stays, 36 bases, in frame from base 1. The V end loses 1 base and the J end loses 6 bases, and a stretch of 6 bases separates them. In the germline V gene, CDR1 corresponds to SGHRS and CDR2 to YFSETQ. This clone occurred a few times. Its antigen target is currently unknown. No base quality information exists; no much larger clone differs at one position. Other DNA sequences from this sample encode an identical CDR3 as well. The donors were healthy, HIV-negative adults who had no recently reported acute infections or vaccinations. Every donor was a Caucasian adult living in Nashville, Tennessee, USA. CD4+ T cells were enriched through magnetic negative selection, after which naive cells were positively selected on CD45RA and the remaining negative fraction served as the memory subset. Blood was collected by leukapheresis, and PBMCs were isolated by Ficoll-Histopaque density gradient centrifugation and then cryopreserved in liquid nitrogen vapor phase. Analytical flow cytometry was used to check the purity and quantity of every magnetically sorted T cell population. From each sorted fraction, genomic DNA was isolated and quantified by UV absorbance on a Nanodrop 2000c.

TCR CDR3 regions were amplified from genomic DNA by multiplex PCR using the deep immunoSEQ assay. For each cell subset, the extracted genomic DNA was distributed evenly across all wells of several immunoSEQ 96-well plates, and each plate served as one replicate. For sorted subsets, 200 ng of genomic DNA, equivalent to 25,000 to 35,000 T cell genomes, went into each replicate PCR. The purified libraries were quantified using a Qubit 3.0 fluorometer, sized with a Bioanalyzer 2100, and then quantified again using the KAPA Library Quantification kit. A separate single-read 150-cycle Illumina NextSeq 550 flow cell was used to sequence each immunoSEQ 96-well plate. Processing in the source paper ran as follows. Because the immunoSEQ output held only junctional sequences and lacked quality scores, the filtering could not match the filtering applied to full-length reads. To assign V/J genes and CDR3, sequences were annotated against IMGT germline references using PyIR, a Python wrapper for IgBLAST v1.9. Reads were filtered out if the reads had weak V/J assignments (E-value above 1e-6), no CDR3, stop codons, out-of-frame junctions, or ambiguous translated residues. A V3J clonotype was defined by an identical inferred V gene, J gene, and CDR3 amino acid sequence. To compute the percentage overlap between repertoires, the number of shared unique clonotypes was divided by the size of the smaller repertoire. Repertoire richness was assessed with RTK rarefaction, the Chao1 estimator, and Recon v2.1 estimates of unobserved clonotypes. Generation probabilities for all TCRbeta clonotypes obtained by the gDNA method from a handful of donors were computed using OLGA. What TCRdb holds here is the immuneACCESS table cut down to in-frame rearrangements. Part of the clones is not present; checked against another copy, under half of the missing clones reflect an unresolved V gene, and the others are unexplained. Clone size and V and J calls were adopted from that table, with D and trimming inferred from the DNA. Across this sample there are about 1 million clones, with about 77% seen only once. The top ten hold roughly 1.5% of the sample.

The V and J segments used are TRBV5-1 and TRBJ2-3; too little of a D gene remains to name it. Material: memory CD4+ T cells sorted from blood. The cell subset or site label, as the study defines it: CD45RA-negative fraction. The receptor was derived from a man between 18 and 29 years old in good health. The CDR3 loop reads CASSLKADTQYF. In nucleotide form, the sequence is TGCGCCAGCAGCTTGAAAGCGGATACGCAGTATTTT. The entire variable domain, with the stretches around the CDR3 drawn from the reference TRBV5-1 and TRBJ2-3 proteins, is KAGVTQTPRYLIKTRGQQVTLSCSPISGHRSVSWYQQTPGQGLQFLFEYFSETQRNKGNFPGRFSGRQFSNSRSEMNVSTLELGDSALYLCASSLKADTQYFGPGTRLTVL.